This T cell receptor (beta chain) was captured in a study of T-cell memory formation after mild COVID-19. Notes on the study in general: The study found contracting CD4+ clones mainly in CM and EM and contracting CD8+ clones in EMRA.

This clonotype showed up just a few times. The target antigen is unknown. TCRdb called the 5' RACE reads again in MiXCR, with one record for every CDR3 protein. Altogether about 350,000 distinct CDR3 sequences are present, around 15% being singletons, with the ten largest covering about 20%. This CDR3 has 15 residues. Germline V lookup: CDR1 MNHEY, CDR2 SVGAGI. J gave up 4 bases and V 6 bases, and 6 bases lay outside the gene matches. V and J are TRBV6-5 and TRBJ2-5, with 12 bases fitting TRBD2. Sample: PBMCs or a T cell subset sorted from them (not recorded which). The TCR originated in a man younger than 30 who had mild COVID-19 (a few samples of this study predate the infection). Cell type and time point are not known. In DNA, the CDR3 is TGTGCCAGCAGACCTAGCGGGGGGGCCGGAGAGACCCAGTACTTC. Translating gives CASRPSGGAGETQYF.